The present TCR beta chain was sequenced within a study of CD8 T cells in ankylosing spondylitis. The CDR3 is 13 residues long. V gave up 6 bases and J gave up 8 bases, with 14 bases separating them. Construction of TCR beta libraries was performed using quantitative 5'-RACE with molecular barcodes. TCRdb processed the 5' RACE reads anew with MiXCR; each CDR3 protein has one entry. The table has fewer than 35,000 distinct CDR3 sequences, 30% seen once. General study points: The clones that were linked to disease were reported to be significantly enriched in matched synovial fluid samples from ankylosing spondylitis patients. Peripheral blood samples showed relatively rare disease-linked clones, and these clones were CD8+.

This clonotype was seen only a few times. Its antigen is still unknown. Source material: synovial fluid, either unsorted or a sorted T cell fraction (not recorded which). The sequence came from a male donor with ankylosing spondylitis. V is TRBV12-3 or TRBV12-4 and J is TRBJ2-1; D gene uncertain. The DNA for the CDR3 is TGTGCCAGCAGCGTCGGCGTTGCCCATGAGCAGTTCTTC. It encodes CASSVGVAHEQFF.